The next 20 T cell receptor beta chains were all read from a single sample in a study of T cells after yellow fever vaccination (dated by TCRdb to the late 2010s). Interpreted using the paper, the treatment or condition label stands for: live attenuated yellow fever vaccine strain. Preparation of the library involved 5' RACE. Sequencing was performed on an Illumina NovaSeq 6000. TCRdb took the public reads, trimmed them with fastp at Q25, ran MiXCR for clone calling and kept in-frame beta chains. Under each unique CDR3 protein, matching rows form one entry showing the most common genes and DNA. For this sample there are some 420,000 distinct CDR3 sequences; around a sixth appear just once. Clones ranked in the top ten supply around 17% of the sample. This material consisted of PBMCs, taken before the yellow fever booster vaccination. These receptor sequences come from a man younger than 35 who received the YFV17D yellow fever vaccine.

This clonotype was seen more than once but under ten times. The chain recombines TRBV7-2 with TRBJ1-3; D unresolved. The germline V and J ends were trimmed by 3 bases and 7 bases, with 4 bases remaining between them. The CDR3 extends over 11 amino acids. Looked up from germline, CDR1 is SGHTA and CDR2 is FQGNSA. CDR3 residues: CASSFQNTIYF. CDR3 DNA: TGTGCCAGCAGCTTCCAGAACACCATATATTTT.

This clonotype was observed a few times. The chain carries TRBV20-1 and TRBJ1-5; 8 bases align to TRBD1. Looked up from germline, CDR1 is DFQATT and CDR2 is SNEGSKA (reference sequence). V lost 1 base to trimming and J lost 5 bases; unmatched junction nucleotides: 1. The CDR3 covers 13 residues. The chain's CDR3 is CSARADRDQPQHF. The DNA of the CDR3 is TGCAGTGCTAGAGCGGACAGGGATCAGCCCCAGCATTTT.

The chain is built from TRBV23-1 and TRBJ2-2; D uncertain. TRBV23-1 is annotated as an ORF whose role is uncertain. This CDR3 spans 17 amino acids. Trimming shortened V by 8 bases and J by 0 bases, and 19 bases separated the two germline ends. Written as DNA, the CDR3 is TGCGCCAGCGACCACGTAGGCAGGCAGTCGAACACCGGGGAGCTGTTTTTT. Protein: CASDHVGRQSNTGELFF.

The sample holds a few counts of this clonotype. The chain couples TRBV20-1 to TRBJ1-4; D gene ambiguous. V shed 6 bases and J shed 7 bases, with 9 bases lying between them. The V gene's germline CDR1 is DFQATT and CDR2 SNEGSKA (reference sequence). This CDR3 has 11 residues. CDR3 in amino acids: CSASSGEKLFF. In nucleotides, the CDR3 is TGCAGTGCCAGTTCGGGTGAAAAACTGTTTTTT.

This clonotype was counted at least ten times. The V call is TRBV3-2, the J call TRBJ2-4; the table's D call TRBD1 went unverified against the DNA. TRBV3-2 is annotated as a pseudogene. The CDR3 extends over 17 amino acids. CDR3 in amino acids: CASSQEQGRQGKNIQYF. The CDR3 coding sequence is TGTGCCAGCAGCCAAGAGCAGGGAAGACAGGGGAAAAACATTCAGTACTTC.

V is TRBV5-1 and J is TRBJ2-3; maybe TRBD2 (6 bases). Germline lookup yields CDR1 SGHRS and CDR2 YFSETQ. CDR3 length: 14 residues. The V and J ends lost 7 bases and 0 bases respectively, with 12 bases between them. CDR3 amino acids: CASYSGPSTDTQYF. CDR3 in DNA: TGCGCCAGCTACAGCGGGCCAAGCACAGATACGCAGTATTTT.

This clonotype was counted a few times. This CDR3 is CASSSLAGNTDTQYF. In DNA, the CDR3 is TGTGCCAGCAGCTCTCTAGCGGGGAACACAGATACGCAGTATTTT. The chain is built from TRBV13 and TRBJ2-3; 9 bases fit TRBD2. Germline assignment: CDR1 PRHDT and CDR2 FYEKMQ (reference sequence). The CDR3 is 15 amino acids. Losses at the gene ends were 4 bases for V and 2 bases for J; bases not matched to a gene: 4.

This clonotype has only a few counts. The rearrangement joins TRBV5-1 to TRBJ1-1; a weak D match, TRBD1 (5 bases). Deletions cut 2 bases from V and 5 bases from J, with 13 bases between. The germline V gene has CDR1 SGHRS and CDR2 YFSETQ. This CDR3 is 14 amino acids long. CDR3 bases: TGCGCCAGCAGCTTTGTGAGGGGCGTAACTGAAGCTTTCTTT. This codes for CASSFVRGVTEAFF.

On this clonotype itself: A junction end diverges from the germline sequence, so it may reflect a read error. The chain has TRBV20-1 and TRBJ1-4, with 8 positions matching TRBD1. Germline V gene sequence: CDR1 DFQATT, CDR2 SNEGSKA (reference sequence). The length of the CDR3 is 14 residues. CDR3 sequence reads: CSAGDRGGDEKLFF. In DNA, the CDR3 is TGCAGTGCTGGAGACAGGGGAGGTGATGAAAAACTGTTTTTT.

This clonotype came up a few times. J is TRBJ2-5 and V is TRBV6-2 or TRBV6-3; no reliable D call. With 6 bases removed from V and 7 bases from J, the gap between germline ends came to 12 bases. The germline gives CDR1 MNHEY, CDR2 SVGEGT. The CDR3 runs to 12 residues. DNA of the CDR3: TGTGCCAGCAGGGATCCCCCCCGGACCCAGTACTTC. Protein sequence: CASRDPPRTQYF.

The chain carries TRBV12-3 or TRBV12-4 and TRBJ1-2; possibly TRBD1 for D (5 bases). CDR3 length: 15 residues. V shed 0 bases and J shed 8 bases, with 16 bases lying between them. The CDR3 nucleotides read TGTGCCAGCAGTTTAGCCCCGGGAGGGGTTGCGGGCTACACCTTC. Amino acids: CASSLAPGGVAGYTF.

The chain links TRBV29-1 to TRBJ2-7, with no clear D. The germline CDR1 and CDR2 sequences are SQVTM and ANQGSEA. CDR3 length: 12 residues. V dropped 5 bases and J dropped 2 bases, with 10 bases sitting between them. The CDR3 loop is CSVSLGPYEQYF. The DNA for the CDR3 is TGCAGCGTTTCCCTAGGTCCCTACGAGCAGTACTTC.

In this sample, this clonotype turned up a few times. The chain joins TRBV4-3 to TRBJ2-5; 11 bases fit TRBD2. Germline trimming cut 1 base from V and 3 bases from J; bases unmatched to any gene: 4. The CDR3 consists of 16 residues. CDR1 LGHNA and CDR2 YSLEER come from the germline V gene. For the CDR3, the DNA is TGCGCCAGCAGCCAAGGAGTTAGCGGGGGGGAAGAGACCCAGTACTTC. This sequence encodes CASSQGVSGGEETQYF.

The J gene is TRBJ1-1, the V gene TRBV5-1; the D is unclear. Germline values: CDR1 SGHRS, CDR2 YFSETQ. The CDR3 runs to 11 residues. The V end lost 0 bases, the J end lost 6 bases, and 3 bases lay between the germline ends. The chain's CDR3 is CASSLESEAFF. In DNA, the CDR3 is TGCGCCAGCAGCTTGGAATCTGAAGCTTTCTTT.

This clonotype has just a few counts. The rearrangement uses TRBV7-2 and TRBJ2-2; no clear D gene. Trimming took off 4 bases at V and 6 bases at J, with 15 bases between the two ends. From germline, CDR1 is SGHTA and CDR2 FQGNSA. The CDR3 extends over 15 amino acids. As DNA, the CDR3 is TGTGCCAGCAGCTCGTCACCCCAAAGACCCGGGGAGCTGTTTTTT. Translating it yields CASSSSPQRPGELFF.

This clonotype was detected a few times. This chain joins TRBV4-3 and TRBJ2-3; D not certain. Deletions cut 0 bases from V and 3 bases from J, with 10 bases between. This CDR3 contains 15 residues. Germline CDR1 LGHNA, CDR2 YSLEER. The CDR3: CASSQDPGVTDTQYF. CDR3 nucleotide sequence: TGCGCCAGCAGCCAAGATCCTGGAGTGACAGATACGCAGTATTTT.

The chain combines TRBV5-1 with TRBJ1-2, with D possibly matching TRBD1 (6 bases). Germline CDR1 reads SGHRS; CDR2 reads YFSETQ. V was shortened by 0 bases and J by 7 bases, with 16 bases between the two germline ends. The CDR3 extends over 15 amino acids. Here the CDR3 DNA reads TGCGCCAGCAGCTTGGAGGGCAGGGGAAATTTTGGCTACACCTTC. Its protein product is CASSLEGRGNFGYTF.

In its sample, this clonotype was seen a few times. The rearrangement uses TRBV5-1 and TRBJ1-1; 8 nucleotides align to TRBD1. The germline V gene encodes CDR1 SGHRS and CDR2 YFSETQ. Unmatched junction bases numbered 5, after V lost 0 bases and J lost 4 bases. This CDR3 has 15 residues. The CDR3 coding sequence is TGCGCCAGCAGCTTGGCTACTACAGGGGGCACTGAAGCTTTCTTT. Its protein product is CASSLATTGGTEAFF.

This clonotype was detected a few times. The chain links TRBV6-5 to TRBJ1-3, with a weak D call TRBD1 (6 bases). Germline V gene sequence: CDR1 MNHEY, CDR2 SVGAGI. The CDR3 runs 15 residues. With 3 bases removed from V and 0 bases from J, the gap between germline ends came to 9 bases. The CDR3 coding sequence is TGTGCCAGCAGTTATCAGGGGAACTCTGGAAACACCATATATTTT. Translating gives CASSYQGNSGNTIYF.

This clonotype was seen repeatedly, ten times or more. This chain links TRBV6-5 with TRBJ2-1; possibly TRBD1 or TRBD2 for D (5 bases each). CDR1 and CDR2 (germline): MNHEY, SVGAGI. The CDR3 has 14 amino acids. With 5 bases removed from V and 8 bases from J, the gap between germline ends came to 16 bases. The CDR3 loop reads CASSPGPHSDEQFF. Here the CDR3 DNA reads TGTGCCAGCAGTCCGGGACCCCACAGCGATGAGCAGTTCTTC.